What follows describes a single T cell receptor (beta chain). Authors' analysis steps: Reference gene primers were amplified, and this amplification served to estimate nucleated cell counts. The protocol was immunoSEQ multiplex PCR, while the TCRdb copy is restricted to in-frame clones and leaves out a portion. That table furnishes V, J and clone size, whereas the DNA furnished D and trimming. The sample lists about 150,000 clones, roughly nine tenths occurring once. This specimen comes from a study of blood T cell repertoires in COVID-19. Across the study: Both acute and convalescent COVID-19 samples were obtained from the United States, Italy and Spain.

The TCR was taken from a woman aged 55-70 years with active or convalescent COVID-19. The specimen was peripheral blood.

In DNA form, the CDR3 reads TGTGCCAGCAGCGATTCCAGCGGGGCCGGGGGGGAGACCCAGTACTTC. It translates to CASSDSSGAGGETQYF. This sequence joins TRBV9 and TRBJ2-5; TRBD2 matches 7 bases. Per the germline V gene, CDR1 is SGDLS and CDR2 is YYNGEE. After removal of 3 bases from V and 5 bases from J, the junction contained 13 bases not matched to a gene. The length of the CDR3 is 16 residues.